This T cell receptor (beta chain) appears in the sequencing data of a study of PD-1 blockade in classical Hodgkin lymphoma. General study results and limits: Complete responders' diversity at baseline resembled that of newly diagnosed patients.

In every patient, relapse followed autologous stem cell transplantation, while exposure to brentuximab vedotin differed. CD8+ T cell isolation from thawed PBMCs was performed by magnetic negative selection. Libraries were prepared by immunoSEQ multiplex PCR; TCRdb keeps only in-frame clonotypes and omits some of them. Found here are 25,000 to 30,000 clones, around 90% of them singletons; the top ten hold roughly 6.2%. Germline loops: CDR1 MNHEY, CDR2 SMNVEV (reference sequence). The CDR3 extends over 13 amino acids. The germline V and J ends were trimmed by 4 bases and 4 bases, with 8 bases remaining between them. This clone was found a few times. Its antigen is currently unknown.

The V gene is TRBV27, the J gene TRBJ2-1; D remains ambiguous. Sequenced here: CD8+ T cells from blood, sampled at baseline. The sequence derives from a human donor with classical Hodgkin lymphoma. The CDR3 nucleotides are TGTGCCAGCAGTTCCGACCGGTACAATGAGCAGTTCTTC. Protein sequence: CASSSDRYNEQFF.